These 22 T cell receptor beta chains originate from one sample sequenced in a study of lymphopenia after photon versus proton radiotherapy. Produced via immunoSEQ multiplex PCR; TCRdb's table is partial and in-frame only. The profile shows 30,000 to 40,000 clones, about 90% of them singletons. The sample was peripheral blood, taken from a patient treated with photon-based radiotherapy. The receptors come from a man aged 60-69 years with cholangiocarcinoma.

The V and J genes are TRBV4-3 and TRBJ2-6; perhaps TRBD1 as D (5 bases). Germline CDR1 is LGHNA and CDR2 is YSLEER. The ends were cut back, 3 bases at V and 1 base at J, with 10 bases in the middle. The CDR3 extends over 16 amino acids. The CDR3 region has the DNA TGCGCCAGCAGCCACTTAAGGGGTTCTGGGGCCAACGTCCTGACTTTC. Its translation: CASSHLRGSGANVLTF.

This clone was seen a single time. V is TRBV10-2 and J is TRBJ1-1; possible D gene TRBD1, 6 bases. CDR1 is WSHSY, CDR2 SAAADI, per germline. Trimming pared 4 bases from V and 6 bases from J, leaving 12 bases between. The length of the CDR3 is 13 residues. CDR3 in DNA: TGCGCCAGCAGTGGCCGGGGGGCGGCTGAAGCTTTCTTT. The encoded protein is CASSGRGAAEAFF.

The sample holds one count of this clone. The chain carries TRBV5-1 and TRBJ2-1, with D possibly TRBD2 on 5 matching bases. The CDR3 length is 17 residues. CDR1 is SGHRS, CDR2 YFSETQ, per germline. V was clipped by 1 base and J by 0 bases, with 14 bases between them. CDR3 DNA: TGCGCCAGCAGCTTGAGTACTATTAGCGCCTCCTACAATGAGCAGTTCTTC. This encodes CASSLSTISASYNEQFF.

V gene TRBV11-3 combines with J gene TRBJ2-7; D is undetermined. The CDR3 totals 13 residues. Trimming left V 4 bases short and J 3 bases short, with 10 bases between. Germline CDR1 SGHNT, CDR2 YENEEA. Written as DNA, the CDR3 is TGTGCCAGCAGCTCTCAGAACAGCTACGAGCAGTACTTC. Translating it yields CASSSQNSYEQYF. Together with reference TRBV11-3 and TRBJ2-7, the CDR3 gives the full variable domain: EAGVVQSPRYKIIEKKQPVAFWCNPISGHNTLYWYLQNLGQGPELLIRYENEEAVDDSQLPKDRFSAERLKGVDSTLKIQPAELGDSAVYLCASSSQNSYEQYFGPGTRLTVT.

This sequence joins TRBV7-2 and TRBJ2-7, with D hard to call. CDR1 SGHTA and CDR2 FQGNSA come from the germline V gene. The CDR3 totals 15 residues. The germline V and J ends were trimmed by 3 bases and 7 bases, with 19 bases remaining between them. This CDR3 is CASSFAGPLPLEQYF. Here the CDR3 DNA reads TGTGCCAGCAGCTTTGCTGGACCACTCCCCCTGGAGCAGTACTTC.

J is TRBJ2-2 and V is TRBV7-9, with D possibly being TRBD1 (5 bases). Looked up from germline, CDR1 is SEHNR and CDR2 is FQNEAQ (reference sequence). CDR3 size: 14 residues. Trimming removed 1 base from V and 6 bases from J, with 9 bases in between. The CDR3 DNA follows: TGTGCCAGCAGCTTAGTCGCCAGGGCCGGGGAGCTGTTTTTT. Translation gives CASSLVARAGELFF.

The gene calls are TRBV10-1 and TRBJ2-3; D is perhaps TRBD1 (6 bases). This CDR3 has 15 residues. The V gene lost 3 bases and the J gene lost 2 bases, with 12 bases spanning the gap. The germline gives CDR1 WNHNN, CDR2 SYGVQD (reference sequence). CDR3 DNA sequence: TGCGCCAGCAGTGATCCCAGGGGTTCCACAGATACGCAGTATTTT. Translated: CASSDPRGSTDTQYF.

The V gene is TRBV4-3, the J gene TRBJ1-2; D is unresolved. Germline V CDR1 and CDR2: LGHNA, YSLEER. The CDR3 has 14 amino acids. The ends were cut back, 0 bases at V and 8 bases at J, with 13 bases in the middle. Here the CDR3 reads CASSQDSGVGGYTF. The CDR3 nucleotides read TGCGCCAGCAGCCAAGATTCGGGTGTGGGGGGCTACACCTTC.

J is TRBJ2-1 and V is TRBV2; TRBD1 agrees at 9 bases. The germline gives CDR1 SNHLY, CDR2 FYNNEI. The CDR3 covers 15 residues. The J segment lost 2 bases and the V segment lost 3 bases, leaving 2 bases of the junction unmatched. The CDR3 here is CASSEGQGPYNEQFF. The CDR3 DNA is TGTGCCAGCAGTGAGGGACAGGGCCCCTACAATGAGCAGTTCTTC.

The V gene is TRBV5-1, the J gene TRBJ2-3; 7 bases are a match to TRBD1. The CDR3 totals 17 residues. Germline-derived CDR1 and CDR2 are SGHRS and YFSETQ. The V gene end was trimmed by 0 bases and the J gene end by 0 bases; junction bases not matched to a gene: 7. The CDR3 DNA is TGCGCCAGCAGCTTGGGAGTCGGGACAGAGAGCACAGATACGCAGTATTTT. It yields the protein CASSLGVGTESTDTQYF.

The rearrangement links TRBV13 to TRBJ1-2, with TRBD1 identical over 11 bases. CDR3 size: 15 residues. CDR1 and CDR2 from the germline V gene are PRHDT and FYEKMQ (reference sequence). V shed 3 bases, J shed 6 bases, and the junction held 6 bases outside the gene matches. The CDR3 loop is CASSFGQGASDGYTF. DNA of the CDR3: TGTGCCAGCAGCTTCGGACAGGGGGCGTCTGATGGCTACACCTTC. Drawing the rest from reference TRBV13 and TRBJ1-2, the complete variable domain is AAGVIQSPRHLIKEKRETATLKCYPIPRHDTVYWYQQGPGQDPQFLISFYEKMQSDKGSIPDRFSAQQFSDYHSELNMSSLELGDSALYFCASSFGQGASDGYTFGSGTRLTVV.

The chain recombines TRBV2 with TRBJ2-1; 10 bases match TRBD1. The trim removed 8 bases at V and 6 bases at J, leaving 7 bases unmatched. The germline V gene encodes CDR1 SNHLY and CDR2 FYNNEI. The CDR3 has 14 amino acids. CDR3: CASFWDRGFNEQFF. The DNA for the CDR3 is TGTGCCAGCTTTTGGGACAGGGGATTCAATGAGCAGTTCTTC.

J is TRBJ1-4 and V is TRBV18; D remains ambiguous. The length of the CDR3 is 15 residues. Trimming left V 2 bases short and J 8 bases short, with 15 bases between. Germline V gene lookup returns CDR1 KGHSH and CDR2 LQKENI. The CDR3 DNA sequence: TGTGCCAGCTCACCAGAGGCAGGTCCAAACGAAAAACTGTTTTTT. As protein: CASSPEAGPNEKLFF.

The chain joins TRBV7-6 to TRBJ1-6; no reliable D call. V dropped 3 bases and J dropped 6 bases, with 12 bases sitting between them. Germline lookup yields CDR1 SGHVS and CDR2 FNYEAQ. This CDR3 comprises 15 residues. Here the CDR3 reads CASSLGRTFNSPLHF. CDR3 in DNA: TGTGCCAGCAGCTTGGGCCGGACGTTTAATTCACCCCTCCACTTT.

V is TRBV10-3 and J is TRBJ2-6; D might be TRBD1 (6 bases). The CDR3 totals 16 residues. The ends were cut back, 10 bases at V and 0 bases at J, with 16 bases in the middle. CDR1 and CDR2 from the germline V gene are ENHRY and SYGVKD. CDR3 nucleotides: TGTGCCACCTCCGGGACACATTTCTCTGGGGCCAACGTCCTGACTTTC. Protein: CATSGTHFSGANVLTF.

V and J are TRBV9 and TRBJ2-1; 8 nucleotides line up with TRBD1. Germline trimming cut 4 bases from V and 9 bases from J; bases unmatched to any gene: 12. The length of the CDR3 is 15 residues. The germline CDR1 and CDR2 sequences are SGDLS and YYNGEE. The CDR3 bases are TGTGCCAGCAGCCCTTGGACAGGGAGGACCAGTGAGCAGTTCTTC. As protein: CASSPWTGRTSEQFF. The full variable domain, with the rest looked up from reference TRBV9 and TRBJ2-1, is DSGVTQTPKHLITATGQRVTLRCSPRSGDLSVYWYQQSLDQGLQFLIQYYNGEERAKGNILERFSAQQFPDLHSELNLSSLELGDSALYFCASSPWTGRTSEQFFGPGTRLTVL.

The CDR3 coding sequence is TGTGCCAGCAGCGCCCCTCGGGGGGGGGTCACCAATGAGCAGTTCTTC. Its translation is CASSAPRGGVTNEQFF. The J gene is TRBJ2-1, the V gene TRBV28, with 8 nucleotides matching TRBD2. After removal of 6 bases from V and 6 bases from J, the junction contained 13 bases not matched to a gene. There are 16 residues in the CDR3. Germline CDR1 is MDHEN and CDR2 is SYDVKM.

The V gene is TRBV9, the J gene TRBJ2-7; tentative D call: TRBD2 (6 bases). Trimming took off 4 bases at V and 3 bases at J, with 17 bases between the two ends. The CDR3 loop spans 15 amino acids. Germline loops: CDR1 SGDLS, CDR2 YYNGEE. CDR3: CASSSFGGVDYEQYF. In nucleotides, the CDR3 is TGTGCCAGCAGCTCTTTCGGCGGGGTTGACTACGAGCAGTACTTC.

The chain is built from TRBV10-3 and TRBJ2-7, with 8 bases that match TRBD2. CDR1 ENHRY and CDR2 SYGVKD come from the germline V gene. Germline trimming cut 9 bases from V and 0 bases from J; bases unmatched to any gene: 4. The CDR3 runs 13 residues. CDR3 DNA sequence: TGTGCCATTACTAGCGGTAACTCCTACGAGCAGTACTTC. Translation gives CAITSGNSYEQYF.

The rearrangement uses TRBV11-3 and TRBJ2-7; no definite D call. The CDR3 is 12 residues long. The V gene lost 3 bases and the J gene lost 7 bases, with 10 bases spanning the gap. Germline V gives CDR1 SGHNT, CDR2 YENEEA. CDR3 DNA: TGTGCCAGCAGCTTGTTAGAAAAAGAGCAGTACTTC. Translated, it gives CASSLLEKEQYF.

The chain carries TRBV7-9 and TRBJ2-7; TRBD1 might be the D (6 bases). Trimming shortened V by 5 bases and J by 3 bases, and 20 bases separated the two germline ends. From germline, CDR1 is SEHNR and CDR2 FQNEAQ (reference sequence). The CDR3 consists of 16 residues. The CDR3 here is CASSPEQGQGVYEQYF. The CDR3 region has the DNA TGTGCCAGCAGCCCAGAGCAGGGGCAGGGTGTCTACGAGCAGTACTTC.

Written as DNA, the CDR3 is TGTGCCAGCAGCTCAGGGACAGGGTTGGCCTACAATGAGCAGTTCTTC. Its protein is CASSSGTGLAYNEQFF. The chain recombines TRBV7-6 with TRBJ2-1, with 9 bases fitting TRBD1. CDR3 length: 16 residues. Trimming took 4 bases from V and 2 from J; bases not matched to a gene: 6. Germline assignment: CDR1 SGHVS and CDR2 FNYEAQ. The full variable domain, completed using reference TRBV7-6 and TRBJ2-1, is GAGVSQSPRYKVTKRGQDVALRCDPISGHVSLYWYRQALGQGPEFLTYFNYEAQQDKSGLPNDRFSAERPEGSISTLTIQRTEQRDSAMYRCASSSGTGLAYNEQFFGPGTRLTVL.